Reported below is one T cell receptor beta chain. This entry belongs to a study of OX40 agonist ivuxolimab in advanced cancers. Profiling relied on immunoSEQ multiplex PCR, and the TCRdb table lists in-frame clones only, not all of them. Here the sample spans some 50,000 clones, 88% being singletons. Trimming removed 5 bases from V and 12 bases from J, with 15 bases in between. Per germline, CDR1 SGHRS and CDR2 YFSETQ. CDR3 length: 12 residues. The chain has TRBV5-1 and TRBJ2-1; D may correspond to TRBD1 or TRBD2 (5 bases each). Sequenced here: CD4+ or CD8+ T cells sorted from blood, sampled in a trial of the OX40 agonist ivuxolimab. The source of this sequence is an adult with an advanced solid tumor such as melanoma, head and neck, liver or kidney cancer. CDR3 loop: CASRPAMGVQFF. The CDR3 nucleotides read TGCGCCAGCAGACCCGCGATGGGGGTGCAGTTCTTC.